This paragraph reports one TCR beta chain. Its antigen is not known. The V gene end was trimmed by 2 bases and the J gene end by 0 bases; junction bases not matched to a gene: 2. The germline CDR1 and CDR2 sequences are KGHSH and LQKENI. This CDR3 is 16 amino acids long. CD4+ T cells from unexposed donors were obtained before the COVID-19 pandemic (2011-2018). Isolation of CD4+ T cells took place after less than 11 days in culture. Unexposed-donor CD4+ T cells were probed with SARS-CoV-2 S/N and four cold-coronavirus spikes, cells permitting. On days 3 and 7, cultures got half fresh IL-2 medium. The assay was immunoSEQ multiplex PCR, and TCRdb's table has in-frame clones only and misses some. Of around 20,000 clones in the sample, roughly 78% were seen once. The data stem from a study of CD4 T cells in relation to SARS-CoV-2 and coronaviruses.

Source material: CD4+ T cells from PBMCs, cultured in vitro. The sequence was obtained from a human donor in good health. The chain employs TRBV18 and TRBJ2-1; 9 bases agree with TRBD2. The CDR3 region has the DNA TGTGCCAGCTCACCAAGTAGCGGGAGCTCCTACAATGAGCAGTTCTTC. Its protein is CASSPSSGSSYNEQFF.